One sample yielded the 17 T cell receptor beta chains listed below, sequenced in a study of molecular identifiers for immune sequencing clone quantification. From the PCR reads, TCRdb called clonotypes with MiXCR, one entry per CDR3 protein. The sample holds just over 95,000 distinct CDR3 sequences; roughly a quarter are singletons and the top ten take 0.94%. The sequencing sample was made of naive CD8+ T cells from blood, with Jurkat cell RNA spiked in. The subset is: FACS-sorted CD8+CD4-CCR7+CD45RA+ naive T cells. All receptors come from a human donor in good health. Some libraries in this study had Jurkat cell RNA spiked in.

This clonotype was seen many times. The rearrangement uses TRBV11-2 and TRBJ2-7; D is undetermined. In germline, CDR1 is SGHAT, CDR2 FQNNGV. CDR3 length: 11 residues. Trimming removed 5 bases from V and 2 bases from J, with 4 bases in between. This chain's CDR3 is CASSLAYEQYF. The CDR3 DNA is TGTGCCAGCAGCCTAGCCTACGAGCAGTACTTC. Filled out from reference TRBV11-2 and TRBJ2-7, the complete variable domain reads EAGVAQSPRYKIIEKRQSVAFWCNPISGHATLYWYQQILGQGPKLLIQFQNNGVVDDSQLPKDRFSAERLKGVDSTLKIQPAKLEDSAVYLCASSLAYEQYFGPGTRLTVT.

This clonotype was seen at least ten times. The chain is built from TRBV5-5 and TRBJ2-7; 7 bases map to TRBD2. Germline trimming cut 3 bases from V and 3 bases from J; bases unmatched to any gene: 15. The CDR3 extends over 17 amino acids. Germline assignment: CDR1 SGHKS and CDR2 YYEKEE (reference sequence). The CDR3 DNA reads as TGTGCCAGCAGCTCGCGACTGGCGGGAGAAGTGTTCTACGAGCAGTACTTC. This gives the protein CASSSRLAGEVFYEQYF.

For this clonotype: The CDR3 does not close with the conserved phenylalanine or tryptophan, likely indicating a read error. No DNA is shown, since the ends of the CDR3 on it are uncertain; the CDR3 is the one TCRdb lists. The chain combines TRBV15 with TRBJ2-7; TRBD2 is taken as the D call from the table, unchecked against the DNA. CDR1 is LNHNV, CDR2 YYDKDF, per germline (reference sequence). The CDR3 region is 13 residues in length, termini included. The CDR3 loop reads CATSREKRPLTIR.

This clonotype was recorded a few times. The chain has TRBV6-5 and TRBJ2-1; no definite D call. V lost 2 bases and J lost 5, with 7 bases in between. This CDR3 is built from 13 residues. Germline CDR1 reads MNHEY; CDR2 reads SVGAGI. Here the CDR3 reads CASSYPNNNEQFF. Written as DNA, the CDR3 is TGTGCCAGCAGTTACCCTAATAACAATGAGCAGTTCTTC.

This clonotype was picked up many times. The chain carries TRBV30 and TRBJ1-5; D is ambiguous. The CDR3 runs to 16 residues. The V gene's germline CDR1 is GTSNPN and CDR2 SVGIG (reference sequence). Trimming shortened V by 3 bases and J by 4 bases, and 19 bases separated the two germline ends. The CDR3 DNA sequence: TGTGCCTGGAGGTCGGCCGTTGGGCAGCCAAATCAGCCCCAGCATTTT. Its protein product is CAWRSAVGQPNQPQHF.

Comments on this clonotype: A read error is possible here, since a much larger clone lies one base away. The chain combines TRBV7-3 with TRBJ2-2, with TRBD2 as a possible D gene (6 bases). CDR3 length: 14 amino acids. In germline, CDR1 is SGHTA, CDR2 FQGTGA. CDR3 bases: TGTGCCAGCGGCTTTAGCGGTACTACCGGGGAGCTGTTTTTT. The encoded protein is CASGFSGTTGELFF.

The CDR3, as DNA: TGTGCCAGCAGTGAAGCGCCGGGGTACGAGCAGTACTTC. Translation gives CASSEAPGYEQYF. The V and J genes are TRBV2 and TRBJ2-7, with D maybe TRBD2 (5 bases). The CDR3 loop spans 13 amino acids. The germline V gene encodes CDR1 SNHLY and CDR2 FYNNEI. V lost 0 bases and J 4 bases, leaving 7 bases between the germline ends.

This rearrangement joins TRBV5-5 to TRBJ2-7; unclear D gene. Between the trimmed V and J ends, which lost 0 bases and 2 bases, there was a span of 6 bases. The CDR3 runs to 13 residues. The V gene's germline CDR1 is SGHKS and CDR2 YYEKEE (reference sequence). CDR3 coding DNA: TGTGCCAGCAGCTTGGGGGCACCCTACGAGCAGTACTTC. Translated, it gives CASSLGAPYEQYF.

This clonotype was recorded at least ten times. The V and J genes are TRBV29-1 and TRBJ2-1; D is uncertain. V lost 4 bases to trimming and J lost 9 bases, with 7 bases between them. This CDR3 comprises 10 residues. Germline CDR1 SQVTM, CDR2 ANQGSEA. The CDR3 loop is CSVVESEQFF. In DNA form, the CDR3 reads TGCAGCGTTGTAGAGAGTGAGCAGTTCTTC.

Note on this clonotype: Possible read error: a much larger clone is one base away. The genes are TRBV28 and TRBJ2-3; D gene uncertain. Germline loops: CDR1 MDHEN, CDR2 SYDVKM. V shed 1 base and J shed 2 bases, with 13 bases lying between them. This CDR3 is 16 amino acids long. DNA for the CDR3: TGTGCCAGCAGTTTATCCTACGGCAGTTTCACAGATACGCAGTATTTT. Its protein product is CASSLSYGSFTDTQYF.

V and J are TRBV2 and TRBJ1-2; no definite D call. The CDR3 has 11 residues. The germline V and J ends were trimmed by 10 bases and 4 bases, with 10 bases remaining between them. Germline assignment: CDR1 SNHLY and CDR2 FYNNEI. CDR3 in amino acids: CANHRCYGYTF. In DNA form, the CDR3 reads TGTGCCAACCACCGTTGCTATGGCTACACCTTC.

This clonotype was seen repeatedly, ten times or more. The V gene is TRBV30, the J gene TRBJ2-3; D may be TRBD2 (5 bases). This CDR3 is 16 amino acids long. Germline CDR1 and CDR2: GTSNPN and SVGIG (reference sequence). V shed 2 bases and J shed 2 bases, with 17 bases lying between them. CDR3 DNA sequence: TGTGCCTGGAGTCCTCCTAGCTTTCATTTCACAGATACGCAGTATTTT. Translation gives CAWSPPSFHFTDTQYF. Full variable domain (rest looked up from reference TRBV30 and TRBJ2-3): SQTIHQWPATLVQPVGSPLSLECTVEGTSNPNLYWYRQAAGRGLQLLFYSVGIGQISSEVPQNLSASRPQDRQFILSSKKLLLSDSGFYLCAWSPPSFHFTDTQYFGPGTRLTVL.

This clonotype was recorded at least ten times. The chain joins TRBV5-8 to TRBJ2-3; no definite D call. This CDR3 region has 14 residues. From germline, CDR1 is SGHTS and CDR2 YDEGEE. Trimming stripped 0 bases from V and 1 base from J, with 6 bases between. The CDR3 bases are TGTGCCAGCAGCTTGGGGTTTGGCACAGATACGCAGTATTTT. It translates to CASSLGFGTDTQYF.

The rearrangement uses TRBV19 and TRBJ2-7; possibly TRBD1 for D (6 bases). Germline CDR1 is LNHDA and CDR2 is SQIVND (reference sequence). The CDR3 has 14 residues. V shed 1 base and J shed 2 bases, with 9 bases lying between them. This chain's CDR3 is CASSIGGGAYEQYF. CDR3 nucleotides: TGTGCCAGTAGTATAGGAGGGGGTGCCTACGAGCAGTACTTC.

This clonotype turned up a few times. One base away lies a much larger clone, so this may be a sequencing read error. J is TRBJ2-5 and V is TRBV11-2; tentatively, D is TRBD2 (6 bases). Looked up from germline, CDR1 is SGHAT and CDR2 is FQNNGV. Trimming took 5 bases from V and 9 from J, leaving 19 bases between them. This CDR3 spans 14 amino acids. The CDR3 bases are TGTGCCAGCAGCGCCGGGAGCCCCTCAAAGCCCCAGTACTTC. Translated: CASSAGSPSKPQYF.

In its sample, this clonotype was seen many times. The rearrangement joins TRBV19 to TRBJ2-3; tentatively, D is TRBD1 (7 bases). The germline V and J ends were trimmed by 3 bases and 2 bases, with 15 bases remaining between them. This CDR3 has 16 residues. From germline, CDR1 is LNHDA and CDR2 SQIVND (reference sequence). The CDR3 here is CASSISGDRTTDTQYF. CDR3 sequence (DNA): TGTGCCAGTAGTATTTCGGGGGACAGAACCACAGATACGCAGTATTTT.

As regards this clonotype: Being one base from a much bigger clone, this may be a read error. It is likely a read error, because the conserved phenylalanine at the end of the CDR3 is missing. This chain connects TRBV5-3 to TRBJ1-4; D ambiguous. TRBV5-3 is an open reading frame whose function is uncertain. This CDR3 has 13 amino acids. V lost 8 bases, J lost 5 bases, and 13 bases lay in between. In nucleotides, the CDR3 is TGTGCCAGCAGTGCCGGGAGGAATGAAAAACTGTTTTTA. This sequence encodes CASSAGRNEKLFL.